This record looks at one T cell receptor beta chain sequence and its context. Its antigen remains unknown. The data were taken from a study of human versus mouse CDR3 diversity and MHC coevolution. Study-wide background: Samples had between 0.6 x 10^7 and 1.6 x 10^7 valid reads. Study-wide results and caveats: Mice had fewer CDR3 deletions and insertions than humans on average.

The repertoire was sequenced with immunoSEQ multiplex PCR; TCRdb's copy has only in-frame clones and lacks some. The repertoire has 75,000 to 90,000 clones, 93% of them found once; the top ten carry 1.3% to 1.5%. With V trimmed by 4 bases and J by 5 bases, 9 bases remained unmatched. This CDR3 spans 16 amino acids. CDR1 and CDR2 from the germline V gene are SGHTA and FQGNSA. This chain connects TRBV7-2 to TRBJ1-5; TRBD1 agrees at 9 bases. The source material was naive CD4+ T cells from blood. Subset specified: CD45RO-negative CD62L-positive naive CD4 T cells. The clonotype originates from a person aged 30 to 70 in good health. CDR3 region: CASSSHDRGDDQPQHF. The CDR3 DNA reads as TGTGCCAGCAGCTCCCACGACAGGGGGGATGATCAGCCCCAGCATTTT.